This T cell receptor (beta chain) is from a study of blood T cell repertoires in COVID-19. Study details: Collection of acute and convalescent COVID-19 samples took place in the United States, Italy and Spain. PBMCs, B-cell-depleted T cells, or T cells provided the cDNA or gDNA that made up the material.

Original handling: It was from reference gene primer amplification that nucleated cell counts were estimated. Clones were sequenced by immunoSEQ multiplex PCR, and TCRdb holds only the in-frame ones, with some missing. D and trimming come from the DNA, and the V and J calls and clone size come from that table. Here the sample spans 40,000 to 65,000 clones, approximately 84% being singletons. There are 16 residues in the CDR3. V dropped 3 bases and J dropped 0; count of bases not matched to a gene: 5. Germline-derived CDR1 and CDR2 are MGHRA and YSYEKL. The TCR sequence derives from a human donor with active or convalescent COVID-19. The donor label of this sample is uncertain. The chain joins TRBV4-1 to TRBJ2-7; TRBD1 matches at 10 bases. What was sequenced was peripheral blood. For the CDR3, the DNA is TGCGCCAGCAGCCAGCCGGGACAGGGGCCCTCCTACGAGCAGTACTTC. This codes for CASSQPGQGPSYEQYF.